This TCR beta chain was sequenced in a study of CD8 T cells in ankylosing spondylitis. This clonotype turned up a few times. Its antigen is not identified. Findings and caveats of the study: Relatively scarce in peripheral blood, disease-linked clones were CD8+. The clones that were linked to disease were reported to be significantly enriched in matched synovial fluid samples from ankylosing spondylitis patients.

V lost 6 bases and J 0 bases, leaving 9 bases between the germline ends. Per the germline V gene, CDR1 is MNHNY and CDR2 is SVGAGI (reference sequence). The CDR3 spans 14 residues. In making TCR beta libraries, quantitative 5'-RACE with molecular barcodes was used. TCRdb called the 5' RACE reads again in MiXCR, with one record for every CDR3 protein. This sample has around 250,000 distinct CDR3 sequences, with 9.5% to 12% found just once. The sample comprised blood, either unsorted or a sorted T cell fraction (not recorded which). This TCR was sampled from a male donor with ankylosing spondylitis or in good health (not recorded which). The V and J genes are TRBV6-6 and TRBJ2-1; D ambiguous. The CDR3: CASSPPSSYNEQFF. DNA of the CDR3: TGTGCCAGCAGCCCTCCAAGCTCCTACAATGAGCAGTTCTTC.